This paragraph covers one T cell receptor (beta chain) sequence. V was cut by 5 bases and J by 4 bases, with 22 bases left in between. Germline CDR1 reads SGHTS; CDR2 reads YDEGEE. The CDR3 totals 16 residues. This record belongs to a study of blood T cell repertoires in COVID-19. The data were produced by immunoSEQ multiplex PCR, yet TCRdb's version contains in-frame clones alone and is incomplete. In the table there are over 250,000 clones, roughly 89% of which are singletons. V and J are TRBV5-8 and TRBJ2-7, with D possibly matching TRBD1 (5 bases). Sample: PBMCs or T cells enriched from blood (not recorded which). This clonotype originated in a man in his forties or fifties who had recovered from COVID-19. Written as DNA, the CDR3 is TGTGCCAGCAGAATGGGATGGGGCGAGCTAGTATACGAGCAGTACTTC. As protein: CASRMGWGELVYEQYF.